The following is a T cell receptor (beta chain) sequence with its context. This record belongs to a study of blood T cell repertoires in COVID-19. Study details: Samples of COVID-19 (acute and convalescent) were obtained from the United States, Italy and Spain.

Sequenced by immunoSEQ multiplex PCR; TCRdb stores in-frame clones only, minus some. The data show about 76,000 clones, about 85% seen once. V was pared by 1 base and J by 7 bases, with 13 bases between. The CDR3 has 14 residues. Germline loops: CDR1 MNHNS, CDR2 SASEGT. Sequenced input: peripheral blood. The source is a man between 60 and 75 years old with COVID-19, enrolled during active disease. The chain combines TRBV6-1 with TRBJ1-2, with D unresolved. CDR3 amino acids: CASSEEAGRRGYTF. In DNA form, the CDR3 reads TGTGCCAGCAGTGAAGAGGCGGGTAGACGTGGCTACACCTTC.